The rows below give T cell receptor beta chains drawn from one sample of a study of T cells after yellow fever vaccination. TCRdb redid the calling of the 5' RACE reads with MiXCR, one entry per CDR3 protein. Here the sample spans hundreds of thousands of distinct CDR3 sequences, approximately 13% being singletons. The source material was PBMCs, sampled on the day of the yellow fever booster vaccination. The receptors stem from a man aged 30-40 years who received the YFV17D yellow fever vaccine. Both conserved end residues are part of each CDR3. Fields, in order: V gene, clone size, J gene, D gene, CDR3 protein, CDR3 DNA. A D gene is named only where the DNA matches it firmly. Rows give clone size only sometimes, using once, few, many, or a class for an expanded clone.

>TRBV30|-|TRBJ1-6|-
CAWSGRHAYNSPLHF
TGTGCCTGGAGCGGGAGGCATGCCTACAATTCACCCCTCCACTTT
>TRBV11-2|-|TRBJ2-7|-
CAGWGFPGEQYF
TGTGCCGGCTGGGGGTTTCCGGGAGAGCAGTACTTC
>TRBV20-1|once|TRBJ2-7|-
CCARDLRASYEQYF
TGCTGTGCTAGAGATCTTCGGGCCTCCTACGAGCAGTACTTC
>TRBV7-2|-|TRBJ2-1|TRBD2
CASSLVGSGSGNEQFF
TGTGCCAGCAGCTTAGTAGGTAGCGGGAGCGGGAATGAGCAGTTCTTC
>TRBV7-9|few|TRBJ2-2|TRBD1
CASSLPGTGITGELFF
TGTGCCAGCAGCTTACCCGGGACAGGAATCACCGGGGAGCTGTTTTTT
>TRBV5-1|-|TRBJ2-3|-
CASSIYRDTDTQYF
TGCGCCAGCAGCATTTACCGTGACACAGATACGCAGTATTTT
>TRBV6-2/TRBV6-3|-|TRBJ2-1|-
CASSYSEGGEQFF
TGTGCCAGCAGTTACTCGGAGGGTGGGGAGCAGTTCTTC
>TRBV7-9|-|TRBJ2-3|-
CASSFTPGGTDTQYF
TGTGCCAGCAGCTTTACACCCGGGGGCACAGATACGCAGTATTTT
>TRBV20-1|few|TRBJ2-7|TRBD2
CSAGGRAGSYEQYF
TGCAGTGCCGGAGGGAGGGCAGGCTCCTACGAGCAGTACTTC
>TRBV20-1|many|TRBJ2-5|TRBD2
CSGVGRAGETQYF
TGCAGTGGCGTCGGGAGGGCCGGAGAGACCCAGTACTTC
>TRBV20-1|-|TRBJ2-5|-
CSASPPGYETQYF
TGCAGTGCTAGCCCTCCCGGGTATGAGACCCAGTACTTC
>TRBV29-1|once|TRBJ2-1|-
CSVDPFVGNEQFF
TGCAGCGTTGACCCTTTTGTCGGCAATGAGCAGTTCTTC
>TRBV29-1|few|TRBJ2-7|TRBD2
CSVAGRGNEQYF
TGCAGCGTGGCTGGGAGGGGCAACGAGCAGTACTTC
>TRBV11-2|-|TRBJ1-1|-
CASSLDSPEAFF
TGTGCCAGCAGCTTAGACAGTCCCGAAGCTTTCTTT
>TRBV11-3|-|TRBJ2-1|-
CASSQRDHEQFF
TGTGCCAGCAGCCAACGAGACCATGAGCAGTTCTTC
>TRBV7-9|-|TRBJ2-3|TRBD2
CASSRLAGEVDTQYF
TGTGCCAGCAGCCGACTAGCGGGAGAGGTAGATACGCAGTATTTT
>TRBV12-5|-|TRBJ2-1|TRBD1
CASGLGGQGIDNEQFF
TGTGCTAGTGGTTTGGGGGGACAGGGGATAGACAATGAGCAGTTCTTC
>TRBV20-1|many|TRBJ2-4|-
CSAGGLAKNIQYF
TGCAGTGCTGGAGGGTTGGCCAAAAACATTCAGTACTTC
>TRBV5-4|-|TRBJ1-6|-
CASSLGGDPYNSPLHF
TGTGCCAGCAGCTTGGGAGGGGATCCCTATAATTCACCCCTCCACTTT
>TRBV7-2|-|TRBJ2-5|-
CASSLERKETQYF
TGTGCCAGCAGCTTAGAGAGAAAAGAGACCCAGTACTTC
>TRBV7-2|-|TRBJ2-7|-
CASSPSRAKAEQYF
TGTGCCAGCAGCCCCAGTAGGGCCAAGGCCGAGCAGTACTTC
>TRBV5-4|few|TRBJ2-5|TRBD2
CASSDKTSVETQYF
TGTGCCAGCAGCGATAAGACTAGCGTGGAGACCCAGTACTTC
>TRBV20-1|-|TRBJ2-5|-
CSASSTVRETQYF
TGCAGTGCTTCTTCCACAGTCCGTGAGACCCAGTACTTC
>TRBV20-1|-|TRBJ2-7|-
CSASDGYLSSYEQYF
TGCAGTGCTAGTGATGGCTACCTAAGCTCCTACGAGCAGTACTTC
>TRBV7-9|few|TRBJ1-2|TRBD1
CASSSGQGTNGYTF
TGTGCCAGCAGCTCGGGACAGGGGACGAATGGCTACACCTTC
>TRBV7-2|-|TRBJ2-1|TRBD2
CASSWQPGLAGHNERFF
TGTGCCAGCAGCTGGCAACCGGGACTAGCGGGGCACAATGAGCGGTTCTTC
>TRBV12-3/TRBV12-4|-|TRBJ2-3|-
CASSVRDKGDTQYF
TGTGCCAGCAGTGTCCGGGACAAGGGAGATACGCAGTATTTT
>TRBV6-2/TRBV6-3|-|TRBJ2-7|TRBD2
CASSYRAPTPNFLAGSSYEQYF
TGTGCCAGCAGTTACAGGGCTCCCACCCCCAATTTTTTAGCGGGGAGCTCCTACGAGCAGTACTTC
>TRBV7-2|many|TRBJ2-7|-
CASSPRADSYEQYF
TGTGCCAGCAGCCCGAGGGCAGACTCCTACGAGCAGTACTTC
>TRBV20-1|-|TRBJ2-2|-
CSVNPGPPAGELFF
TGCAGTGTCAACCCGGGACCACCGGCCGGGGAGCTGTTTTTT
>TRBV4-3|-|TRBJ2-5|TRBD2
CASSQVAGGAETQYF
TGCGCCAGCAGCCAAGTAGCGGGTGGAGCGGAGACCCAGTACTTC
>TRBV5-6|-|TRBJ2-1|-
CASSLASSGPYNEQFF
TGTGCCAGCAGCTTGGCCAGTAGCGGCCCATACAATGAGCAGTTCTTC
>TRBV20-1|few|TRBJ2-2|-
CSARNERYTGELFF
TGCAGTGCTAGAAATGAGCGGTACACCGGGGAGCTGTTTTTT
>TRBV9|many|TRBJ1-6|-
CASSVDPGGSPLHF
TGTGCCAGCAGCGTAGACCCGGGGGGCTCACCCCTCCACTTT
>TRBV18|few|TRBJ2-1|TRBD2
CASSHRGGSLQYNEQFF
TGTGCCAGCTCACATAGGGGCGGGAGTTTGCAATACAATGAGCAGTTCTTC
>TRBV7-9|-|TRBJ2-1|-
CASSTPGNEQFF
TGTGCCAGCAGCACTCCGGGGAATGAGCAGTTCTTC